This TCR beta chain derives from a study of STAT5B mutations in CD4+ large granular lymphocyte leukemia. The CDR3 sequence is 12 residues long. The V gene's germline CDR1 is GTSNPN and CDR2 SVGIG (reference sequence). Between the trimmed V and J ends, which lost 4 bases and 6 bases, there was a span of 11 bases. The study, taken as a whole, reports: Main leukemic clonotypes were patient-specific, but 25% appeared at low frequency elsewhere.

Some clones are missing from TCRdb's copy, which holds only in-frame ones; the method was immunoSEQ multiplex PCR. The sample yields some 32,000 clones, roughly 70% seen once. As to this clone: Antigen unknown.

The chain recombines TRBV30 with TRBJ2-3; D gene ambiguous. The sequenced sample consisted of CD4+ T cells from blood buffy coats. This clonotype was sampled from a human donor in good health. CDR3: CAWTPQADTQYF. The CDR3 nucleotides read TGTGCCTGGACCCCTCAGGCGGATACGCAGTATTTT.